A selection of T cell receptor beta chains follows, all from one sample in a study of identical twins. TCRdb processed the 5' RACE reads anew with MiXCR; each CDR3 protein has one entry. The sample lists some 760,000 distinct CDR3 sequences; roughly 18% were seen once. These data were also filed under a second study, of T cells expressing NK-cell markers.

Input material: PBMCs. The receptors were sampled from a woman aged 18-30 years in good health. Both conserved end residues are part of each CDR3. D genes are given only for firm matches. Clone size is given for some rows only: seen once, a few or many times, or a class if the clone is expanded.

TRBD1	TRBV10-3	TRBJ1-2	few	TGTGCCATCAGAGGGACAGGGGATGGCTACACCTTC	CAIRGTGDGYTF
-	TRBV7-8	TRBJ1-1	few	TGTGCCAGCAGCTTCGCAGTTGGGGGGACTGAAGCTTTCTTT	CASSFAVGGTEAFF
-	TRBV12-3/TRBV12-4	TRBJ2-2	-	TGTGCCAGCAGCCAGGGATTGAACACCGGGGAGCTGTTTTTT	CASSQGLNTGELFF
-	TRBV10-1	TRBJ2-3	few	TGCGCCAGCAGTGAAGACGGACTAAGCACAGATACGCAGTATTTT	CASSEDGLSTDTQYF
TRBD2	TRBV20-1	TRBJ2-1	-	TGCAGTGCTAGTAACCCGGGAGGGCCGGGCAATGAGCAGTTCTTC	CSASNPGGPGNEQFF
TRBD2	TRBV4-2	TRBJ2-3	-	TGTGCCAGCAGCCAAGCCCCCACTAGCGGGACCGAAGATACGCAGTATTTT	CASSQAPTSGTEDTQYF
TRBD1	TRBV7-2	TRBJ2-1	few	TGTGCCAGCAGCTTAAGTGTCACAGGGGGTTCGGTAGATGAGCAGTTCTTC	CASSLSVTGGSVDEQFF
-	TRBV4-3	TRBJ2-1	many	TGCGCCAGCAGCCAAGAGTGGCGTCAAGGGCAGTTCTTC	CASSQEWRQGQFF
-	TRBV12-3/TRBV12-4	TRBJ1-1	-	TGTGCCAGCCAAAGAGGCGACCCCGGAGGAACTGAAGCTTTCTTT	CASQRGDPGGTEAFF
-	TRBV12-3/TRBV12-4	TRBJ1-5	few	TGTGCCAGCAATGGCGGCAATCAGCCCCAGCATTTT	CASNGGNQPQHF
-	TRBV20-1	TRBJ2-3	few	TGCAGTGCTAGACCACCTCGGGGGCGCATAGATACGCAGTATTTT	CSARPPRGRIDTQYF
TRBD1	TRBV5-6	TRBJ2-1	few	TGTGCCAGCAGCTCCAGACAGGGCGCCCTCCGGGACAATGAGCAGTTCTTC	CASSSRQGALRDNEQFF
-	TRBV18	TRBJ2-7	-	TGTGCCAGCTCACCTATGACAGGAGAACAGTACTTC	CASSPMTGEQYF
-	TRBV27	TRBJ1-3	-	TGTGCCAGCAGTTTATCTTCAGGCGGTGGAAACACCATATATTTT	CASSLSSGGGNTIYF
-	TRBV3-1	TRBJ2-1	-	TGTGCCAGCAGCCAAGATGGGCCGGCGGAGGCCCCCTTTGAGCAGTTCTTC	CASSQDGPAEAPFEQFF
-	TRBV21-1	TRBJ1-3	-	TGTGCCAGCAGCGGGAGACGGGGGGTTAGAGGAAACACCATATATTTT	CASSGRRGVRGNTIYF
TRBD2	TRBV20-1	TRBJ2-4	-	TGCAGTGCTAGACCGGAGCGGGACTCGGGCATTCAGTACTTC	CSARPERDSGIQYF
-	TRBV21-1	TRBJ2-7	-	TGTGCCAGCAGCATCTTTTCCGGGACCGGCTCCTACGAGCAGTACTTC	CASSIFSGTGSYEQYF
-	TRBV10-1	TRBJ2-1	few	TGCGCCAGCAGTGAGTCAGGAGCGGATGAGCAGTTCTTC	CASSESGADEQFF
-	TRBV7-9	TRBJ2-1	-	TGTGCCAGCAGCCCATCAGTGGGGCAGGGGATGGACAATGAGCAGTTCTTC	CASSPSVGQGMDNEQFF
-	TRBV11-2	TRBJ2-1	few	TGTGCCAGCAGCCCCCTAGATTTTTCAGCGGGTCACCAGAGCTCCTACAATGAGCAGTTCTTC	CASSPLDFSAGHQSSYNEQFF
TRBD2	TRBV20-1	TRBJ2-7	-	TGCAGTGCTAGAGCGCGTGGTACTAGCGGGGCCGTGGCGTCCGAGCAGTACTTC	CSARARGTSGAVASEQYF
TRBD2	TRBV29-1	TRBJ2-1	few	TGCAGCGCTGTCGCAGCGGGAGGCGTTTACAATGAGCAGTTCTTC	CSAVAAGGVYNEQFF
TRBD2	TRBV12-3/TRBV12-4	TRBJ2-3	many	TGTGCCAGCAGTCCCCAAAGCGGGGGCACAGATACGCAGTATTTT	CASSPQSGGTDTQYF
-	TRBV11-2	TRBJ1-1	-	TGTGCCAGCAGCTTAATAGGGCAGGGGTCGTTCGCTTTCTTT	CASSLIGQGSFAFF
TRBD2	TRBV20-1	TRBJ2-1	few	TGCAGTGCTAGGGGACGCGGGGGGTACAACAATGAGCAGTTCTTC	CSARGRGGYNNEQFF
-	TRBV5-1	TRBJ2-1	few	TGCGCCAGCAATCTCTTGGGCCCCTACAATGAGCAGTTCTTC	CASNLLGPYNEQFF
TRBD2	TRBV20-1	TRBJ2-3	few	TGCAGTGCGGGGAGGGGCGACGGGGGCACAGATACGCAGTATTTT	CSAGRGDGGTDTQYF
-	TRBV6-1	TRBJ1-4	many	TGTGCCAGCAGTAGAAGTCAGCCCCTTGGTGAAAAACTGTTTTTT	CASSRSQPLGEKLFF
-	TRBV6-5	TRBJ2-6	-	TGTGCCAGCAGTTACGAGCCTCCAGAGTCTGGGGCCAACGTCCTGACTTTC	CASSYEPPESGANVLTF
-	TRBV12-3/TRBV12-4	TRBJ1-1	many	TGTGCCAGCAGGGGATCTGAAGCTTTCTTT	CASRGSEAFF
-	TRBV29-1	TRBJ2-7	few	TGCAGCGTCCACGGGGGCCCCTACGAGCAGTACTTC	CSVHGGPYEQYF
TRBD2	TRBV2	TRBJ2-2	-	TGTGCCACCTCGGATGGCCGGGGGGGCGAGGGGGAGCTGTTTTTT	CATSDGRGGEGELFF
-	TRBV5-5	TRBJ1-2	few	TGTGCCAGCAGCTTGGCGACCTTCGAGGGTATCTATGGCTACACCTTC	CASSLATFEGIYGYTF
TRBD1	TRBV12-3/TRBV12-4	TRBJ1-2	few	TGTGCCAGCAGAAAGGGACAGGGGCTCTATGGCTACACCTTC	CASRKGQGLYGYTF
-	TRBV2	TRBJ1-2	-	TGTGCCAGCCGCGTTCCGGGGGACTCCTATGGCTACACCTTC	CASRVPGDSYGYTF
-	TRBV5-1	TRBJ1-6	-	TGCGCCAGCAGCTTACAGGGTAGGGATAATTCACCCCTCCACTTT	CASSLQGRDNSPLHF
-	TRBV7-6	TRBJ2-7	few	TGTGCCAGCAGCTTAGGGGGCTCTCCCCACGAGCAGTACTTC	CASSLGGSPHEQYF
-	TRBV18	TRBJ2-7	few	TGTGCCAGCTCACCACTTTACATCAACGAGCAGTACTTC	CASSPLYINEQYF
-	TRBV9	TRBJ1-3	-	TGTGCCAGCAGCGCCTACGGCTCTGGAAACACCATATATTTT	CASSAYGSGNTIYF
TRBD1	TRBV6-1	TRBJ2-1	-	TGTGCCAGCAGCCGGGACAGACGGTACAATGAGCAGTTCTTC	CASSRDRRYNEQFF
-	TRBV23-1	TRBJ2-7	few	TGCGCCAGCACCCACGACAGACCCCTCTCCTACGAGCAGTACTTC	CASTHDRPLSYEQYF
-	TRBV6-2/TRBV6-3	TRBJ2-1	few	TGTGCCAGCAGGCAACGCCTTAATGAGCAGTTCTTC	CASRQRLNEQFF
-	TRBV23-1	TRBJ2-1	once	TGCGCCAGCATGACGACAGAGAGCTCCTACAATGAGCAGTTCTTC	CASMTTESSYNEQFF
TRBD2	TRBV27	TRBJ2-3	few	TGTGCCAGCAGTTTAAGGACGACTAGCGGGAGGGCCAGTGCAGATACGCAGTATTTT	CASSLRTTSGRASADTQYF
TRBD1	TRBV6-1	TRBJ2-2	-	TGTGCCAGCAGTCGAGGGCCGGGACAGGGGGCGAGAACCGGGGAGCTGTTTTTT	CASSRGPGQGARTGELFF
-	TRBV9	TRBJ2-3	-	TGTGCCAGCAGCCCCCCTCCCGGACGGACAGATACGCAGTATTTT	CASSPPPGRTDTQYF
-	TRBV7-4	TRBJ1-1	few	TGTGCCAGCAGCTTAGTAGGTCCGACTACTGAAGCTTTCTTT	CASSLVGPTTEAFF
-	TRBV9	TRBJ2-1	-	TGTGCCAGCAGCGTAGACGCCAGCAATGAGCAGTTCTTC	CASSVDASNEQFF
TRBD1	TRBV12-3/TRBV12-4	TRBJ2-3	-	TGTGCCAGCAGTCCCCGGACAGGAAAGCCCACAGATACGCAGTATTTT	CASSPRTGKPTDTQYF
TRBD2	TRBV5-1	TRBJ2-1	-	TGCGCCAGCAGCTTAGCGGGAAGGGTAAATGAGCAGTTCTTC	CASSLAGRVNEQFF
-	TRBV21-1	TRBJ2-7	-	TGTGCCAGCAGCAGCCCGTGGGCTAGGAGGTCCTACGAGCAGTACTTC	CASSSPWARRSYEQYF
TRBD2	TRBV7-9	TRBJ2-1	few	TGTGCCAGCAGCCGCGACTTCATAGCGGGAACCTACAATGAGCAGTTCTTC	CASSRDFIAGTYNEQFF
-	TRBV5-1	TRBJ2-7	-	TGCGCCAGCAAGGACCCAGCAGCCGAGCAGTACTTC	CASKDPAAEQYF